This TCR beta chain was sequenced during a study of blood T cell repertoires in COVID-19. On the study more broadly: Whether acute or convalescent, the COVID-19 samples came from the United States, Italy and Spain. T cells, B-cell-depleted T cells, or PBMCs supplied cDNA or gDNA.

TCRdb's table, derived via immunoSEQ multiplex PCR, lists solely in-frame clones and lacks some. The table lists over 45,000 clones, approximately 84% of them singletons. Sequences were obtained from peripheral blood. This TCR was sampled from an older man with active COVID-19.

The CDR3 is CATRRVSTEAFF. CDR3 nucleotides: TGTGCCACCCGGAGGGTAAGCACTGAAGCTTTCTTT. The J gene is TRBJ1-1, the V gene TRBV28; no reliable D call. This CDR3 has 12 amino acids. The V end was cut by 10 bases, the J end by 4 bases, with 13 bases between. Germline V gene lookup returns CDR1 MDHEN and CDR2 SYDVKM.